This entry is about one TCR beta chain. What it recognizes is unknown. This sample is part of a study of OX40 agonist ivuxolimab in advanced cancers. On the study more broadly: Patients were treated with ivuxolimab, an agonistic anti-OX40 (CD134) antibody. Study-wide points: At doses 0.1 to 3.0 mg/kg, CD4+ and CD8+ clones expanded. Not determined was the antigen specificity of the expanded peripheral T cells. Low normalized T-cell clonal expansion was additionally recorded for some nonresponders.

Data came from immunoSEQ multiplex PCR; TCRdb stores just in-frame clones and leaves some out. The sample comprises around 70,000 clones, around four fifths of which are singletons, and almost 6% rests with the top ten. The V gene's germline CDR1 is SEHNR and CDR2 FQNEAQ (reference sequence). This CDR3 has 15 amino acids. The V and J ends lost 0 bases and 7 bases, in that order; junction bases with no gene match: 6. This clonotype originated in an adult with an advanced solid tumor such as melanoma, head and neck, liver or kidney cancer. This material consisted of CD4+ or CD8+ T cells sorted from blood, taken in a trial of the OX40 agonist ivuxolimab. This sequence joins TRBV7-9 and TRBJ2-1; TRBD2 agrees at 7 bases. CDR3 DNA sequence: TGTGCCAGCAGCTTAGCGGCGGGAGCAGGTAATGAGCAGTTCTTC. Amino acids: CASSLAAGAGNEQFF.